Following are 9 T cell receptor beta chains from one sample sequenced in a study of response to subunit inactivated influenza vaccine. From the RT-PCR reads, TCRdb called clonotypes with MiXCR, one entry per CDR3 protein. The profile shows approximately 530,000 distinct CDR3 sequences, over 10% of them singletons. Specimen: PBMCs from blood, collected roughly 46 days after vaccination. The receptors come from a man aged 50 to 59 who received an inactivated influenza vaccine.

This clonotype has a count of ten or more. The chain couples TRBV12-3 or TRBV12-4 to TRBJ2-7, with TRBD1 identical over 10 bases. This CDR3 contains 16 residues. V lost 5 bases and J lost 2; bases outside the gene matches: 9. The CDR3 region is CASSDPSGTGAYEQYF. The CDR3 DNA reads as TGTGCCAGCAGTGACCCATCCGGGACAGGGGCCTACGAGCAGTACTTC.

This clonotype was seen more than once but under ten times. The chain recombines TRBV11-2 with TRBJ2-2, with D possibly being TRBD1 or TRBD2 (6 bases each). CDR3 size: 16 residues. Germline V lookup: CDR1 SGHAT, CDR2 FQNNGV. V gave up 2 bases and J gave up 4 bases, with 14 bases separating them. The CDR3, as DNA: TGTGCCAGCAGCTTACGGAGGGGGGTCTTCACCGGGGAGCTGTTTTTT. Translating it yields CASSLRRGVFTGELFF.

This clonotype was detected a few times. The gene calls are TRBV29-1 and TRBJ2-2, with D maybe TRBD1 (6 bases). V lost 3 bases, J lost 6 bases, and 11 bases lay in between. The CDR3 spans 13 residues. Per the germline V gene, CDR1 is SQVTM and CDR2 is ANQGSEA. The CDR3 coding sequence is TGCAGCGTTGACCCTACAGGGCCCGGGGAGCTGTTTTTT. Residues: CSVDPTGPGELFF.

This clonotype showed up just a few times. J is TRBJ1-5 and V is TRBV20-1; D is uncertain. Germline CDR1 and CDR2: DFQATT and SNEGSKA (reference sequence). V lost 1 base to trimming and J lost 6 bases, with 10 bases between them. This CDR3 comprises 13 residues. CDR3 sequence (DNA): TGCAGTGCTAGAGGACCCGGCGGTCAGCCCCAGCATTTT. It yields the protein CSARGPGGQPQHF.

This clonotype was counted only a few times. The rearrangement joins TRBV5-1 to TRBJ1-6; tentatively, D is TRBD1 (5 bases). Germline CDR1 and CDR2: SGHRS and YFSETQ. Trimming removed 6 bases from V and 7 bases from J, with 17 bases in between. There are 15 residues in the CDR3. CDR3 DNA: TGCGCCAGCAAACCCGCCTGGGGCAGAAATTCACCCCTCCACTTT. Translating gives CASKPAWGRNSPLHF. The entire variable domain, with the rest obtained from reference TRBV5-1 and TRBJ1-6, is as follows: KAGVTQTPRYLIKTRGQQVTLSCSPISGHRSVSWYQQTPGQGLQFLFEYFSETQRNKGNFPGRFSGRQFSNSRSEMNVSTLELGDSALYLCASKPAWGRNSPLHFGNGTRLTVT.

The rearrangement uses TRBV28 and TRBJ2-1; the D gene is possibly TRBD2 (5 bases). The CDR3 spans 13 residues. Per germline, CDR1 MDHEN and CDR2 SYDVKM. Trimming removed 6 bases at V and 8 bases at J, with 14 bases between. DNA of the CDR3: TGTGCCAGCAGCTACACTAGAAACTATGAGCAGTTCTTC. Translated: CASSYTRNYEQFF. Together with reference TRBV28 and TRBJ2-1, the CDR3 gives the full variable domain: DVKVTQSSRYLVKRTGEKVFLECVQDMDHENMFWYRQDPGLGLRLIYFSYDVKMKEKGDIPEGYSVSREKKERFSLILESASTNQTSMYLCASSYTRNYEQFFGPGTRLTVL.

This chain connects TRBV29-1 to TRBJ2-5; maybe TRBD2 (6 bases). The CDR3 contains 14 residues. Per the germline V gene, CDR1 is SQVTM and CDR2 is ANQGSEA. Trimming removed 4 bases from V and 4 bases from J, with 16 bases in between. CDR3 sequence: CSVVWALGGETQYF. The CDR3 nucleotides are TGCAGCGTTGTATGGGCGTTGGGAGGAGAGACCCAGTACTTC.

The rearrangement joins TRBV6-5 to TRBJ2-7; 9 nucleotides line up with TRBD1. J lost 1 base, V lost 0 bases, and 7 bases had no gene match. There are 17 residues in the CDR3. CDR1 is MNHEY and CDR2 is SVGAGI in the germline V gene. CDR3 sequence: CASSYSEKGQGSYEQYF. The DNA of the CDR3 is TGTGCCAGCAGTTACTCGGAGAAGGGACAGGGATCCTACGAGCAGTACTTC.

A few counts support this clonotype. The gene calls are TRBV25-1 and TRBJ2-1; D is perhaps TRBD2 (6 bases). V shed 3 bases and J shed 10 bases, with 13 bases lying between them. The germline V gene encodes CDR1 MGHDK and CDR2 SYGVNS. The CDR3 length is 13 residues. The chain's CDR3 is CASSETRAREQFF. The CDR3 bases are TGTGCCAGCAGTGAGACTAGGGCTCGAGAGCAGTTCTTC.